This T cell receptor (beta chain) was captured by sequencing in a study of OX40 agonist ivuxolimab in advanced cancers. Study overall: An agonistic anti-OX40 (CD134) antibody, ivuxolimab, was used to treat the patients. The patients received ivuxolimab by intravenous route every 2 weeks at 0.01 to 10 mg/kg. Broader study findings: Relative to CD4+, CD8+ T cells held more expanded clones on average.

The method was immunoSEQ multiplex PCR; TCRdb's version includes in-frame clones alone and lacks a portion of them. The table shows some 70,000 clones, with about nine tenths occurring only once. This clone was recorded only once. Its specificity is unknown. V shed 5 bases, J shed 2 bases, and the junction held 7 bases outside the gene matches. Germline assignment: CDR1 SGHNT and CDR2 YENEEA. The CDR3 sequence is 15 residues long. This TCR came from an adult with an advanced solid tumor such as melanoma, head and neck, liver or kidney cancer. The rearrangement joins TRBV11-3 to TRBJ2-7, with 9 positions matching TRBD1. The starting material was CD4+ or CD8+ T cells sorted from blood, obtained in a trial of the OX40 agonist ivuxolimab. CDR3 DNA: TGTGCCAGCAGCATTCAACAGGGGGCCCCCTACGAGCAGTACTTC. This encodes CASSIQQGAPYEQYF.